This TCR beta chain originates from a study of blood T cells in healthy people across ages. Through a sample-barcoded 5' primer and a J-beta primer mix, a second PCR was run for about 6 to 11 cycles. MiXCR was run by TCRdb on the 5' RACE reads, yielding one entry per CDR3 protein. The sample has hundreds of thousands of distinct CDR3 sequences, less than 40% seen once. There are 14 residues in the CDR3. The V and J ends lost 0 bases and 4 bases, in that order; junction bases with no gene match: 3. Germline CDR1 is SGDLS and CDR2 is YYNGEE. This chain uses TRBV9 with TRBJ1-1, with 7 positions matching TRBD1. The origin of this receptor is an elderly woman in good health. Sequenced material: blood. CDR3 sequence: CASSVDRDSTEAFF. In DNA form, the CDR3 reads TGTGCCAGCAGCGTAGACAGGGACAGCACTGAAGCTTTCTTT.